This TCR beta chain was identified in a study of T cells in Graves' hyperthyroidism and ophthalmopathy. With V trimmed by 6 bases and J by 4 bases, 8 bases remained unmatched. The CDR3 loop spans 14 amino acids. Germline V lookup: CDR1 KGHSH, CDR2 LQKENI. This clonotype was recorded at least ten times. From RNA transcripts, TCR beta CDR3 regions were amplified. TCR CDR3 regions were first amplified by RT-PCR with HTBI primers. TCRdb fed the multiplex PCR reads into MiXCR, producing one record per CDR3 protein. Of some 500,000 distinct CDR3 sequences in the sample, around a quarter were seen once. The TCR sequence derives from a woman aged 25 to 39 with Graves' ophthalmopathy. The chain uses TRBV18 and TRBJ2-5, with 7 bases that match TRBD2. The specimen was blood. Written as DNA, the CDR3 is TGTGCCAGCTCGCCCCCGGGACTAAGAGAGACCCAGTACTTC. Protein: CASSPPGLRETQYF.